The clone carrying this T cell receptor beta chain was picked up one time. What it recognizes is unknown. This record comes from a study of cytomegalovirus exposure and HLA in healthy donors. General observations from the study: In an earlier analysis, most TCR beta V segments were productive about 87% or about 30% of the time. Sequencing likely produced, as an artifact, a cluster of highly shared sequence variants. Later work found most CMV-associated TCR beta chains apparently HLA-restricted.

This CDR3 is 14 amino acids long. Looked up from germline, CDR1 is SGHRS and CDR2 is YFSETQ. Trimming took 2 bases from V and 2 from J, leaving 10 bases between them. Primers: 60 Vbeta forward and 13 Jbeta reverse. Produced via immunoSEQ multiplex PCR; TCRdb's table is partial and in-frame only. The sample holds under 300,000 clones, roughly 86% seen once. This TCR came from a woman aged 40 to 55 in good health and CMV-seropositive. This chain connects TRBV5-1 to TRBJ2-5; D is uncertain. The specimen sequenced was PBMCs. The CDR3 protein is CASSLTRVQETQYF. CDR3 nucleotides: TGCGCCAGCAGCTTAACTCGGGTGCAAGAGACCCAGTACTTC. The variable domain in full, with the rest retrieved from reference TRBV5-1 and TRBJ2-5, is KAGVTQTPRYLIKTRGQQVTLSCSPISGHRSVSWYQQTPGQGLQFLFEYFSETQRNKGNFPGRFSGRQFSNSRSEMNVSTLELGDSALYLCASSLTRVQETQYFGPGTRLLVL.